This TCR beta chain was recovered during a study of blood T cells in healthy people across ages. General study findings and limits: PBMCs left unsorted prevented a conclusive naive versus antigen-experienced comparison.

On this clonotype: Its antigen is currently unknown.

The authors ran a second PCR of about 6 to 11 cycles using a sample-barcoded 5' primer and a J-beta primer mix. Via MiXCR, TCRdb re-called the 5' RACE reads, giving one row per CDR3 protein. The table has 700,000 or so distinct CDR3 sequences, about 24% seen once; the top ten hold around a fifth. The CDR3 sequence is 16 residues long. CDR1 MNHEY and CDR2 SMNVEV come from the germline V gene (reference sequence). Trimming cost V 7 bases and J 1 base, with 19 bases left between them. The TCR originated in a man between 65 and 85 years old in good health. This chain joins TRBV27 and TRBJ1-1; D unresolved. Sequences were obtained from blood. Here the CDR3 reads CASTIAPGLKNTEAFF. CDR3 DNA sequence: TGTGCCAGCACAATCGCCCCCGGACTTAAGAACACTGAAGCTTTCTTT.